Listed below are T cell receptor beta chains from one sample, sequenced in a study of glioma-infiltrating T cells after dendritic cell vaccination. Assay used: immunoSEQ multiplex PCR; TCRdb lists only in-frame clones, some missing. The data contain some 60,000 clones, 70% to 85% of them seen just once; the ten biggest clones take up about 15%. The sample in question was blood, obtained after dendritic cell vaccination. These receptors came from a human donor with glioblastoma. CDR3s leave out the opening cysteine and the closing phenylalanine or tryptophan. D genes are given only for firm matches.

V gene: TRBV6-1
D gene: TRBD1
CDR3 protein: ASSTTGFVAEAF

V gene: TRBV6-5
D gene: NA
CDR3 protein: ASSYSTDSYNEQF

V gene: TRBV7-5
D gene: NA
CDR3 protein: VRSPPQPGSQQLRGYT

V gene: TRBV4-1
D gene: TRBD2
CDR3 protein: ASSQVTSVEQY

V gene: TRBV5-4
D gene: NA
CDR3 protein: ASSLVRADTQY

V gene: TRBV6-4
D gene: TRBD2
CDR3 protein: ASSATTSVTGELF

V gene: TRBV5-8
D gene: NA
CDR3 protein: ASSLAGEETNYGYT

V gene: TRBV27
D gene: NA
CDR3 protein: ASRPHNKNIQY

V gene: TRBV30
D gene: TRBD1
CDR3 protein: AWGPGTDNQPQH

V gene: TRBV7-6
D gene: TRBD1
CDR3 protein: ASSRDGQVGTEAF

V gene: TRBV6-5
D gene: NA
CDR3 protein: ASSYRFEQY

V gene: TRBV30
D gene: NA
CDR3 protein: AWSWGRLDGYT

V gene: TRBV30
D gene: NA
CDR3 protein: ASTDSDPTGEQY

V gene: TRBV7-2
D gene: NA
CDR3 protein: ASSLGSSGNTIY

V gene: TRBV7-2
D gene: TRBD2
CDR3 protein: ASSLGGSGATYEQY

V gene: TRBV6-1
D gene: NA
CDR3 protein: ASIPRGEKGEKLF

V gene: TRBV6-4
D gene: NA
CDR3 protein: ASSRDTGNYGYT

V gene: TRBV27
D gene: TRBD1
CDR3 protein: ASSPQAQGAYGYT

V gene: TRBV5-1
D gene: TRBD1
CDR3 protein: ASSLGGQGYDEQY

V gene: TRBV9
D gene: TRBD1
CDR3 protein: ASSVRDSLSSGNTIY

V gene: TRBV5-1
D gene: TRBD1
CDR3 protein: ASSSTGEGNQPQH

V gene: TRBV18
D gene: NA
CDR3 protein: ASSPSGGRNTEAF

V gene: TRBV6-1
D gene: TRBD1
CDR3 protein: ASSRQGAAQPQH

V gene: TRBV6-5
D gene: TRBD1
CDR3 protein: ASSYRGRGGYT

V gene: TRBV6-1
D gene: NA
CDR3 protein: ASSEGRQDTQY

V gene: TRBV27
D gene: NA
CDR3 protein: ASSSKRQETQY

V gene: TRBV5-4
D gene: NA
CDR3 protein: AVRGGGPGDTQY

V gene: TRBV13
D gene: TRBD1
CDR3 protein: ASSLGDDRGGGYT

V gene: TRBV5-1
D gene: TRBD1
CDR3 protein: ASSSAGGTFNEQF

V gene: TRBV19
D gene: TRBD1
CDR3 protein: ASSRTGASYEQY

V gene: TRBV5-4
D gene: TRBD1
CDR3 protein: ASSVQGLGYT

V gene: TRBV7-9
D gene: NA
CDR3 protein: ASIQSGGTDTQY

V gene: TRBV19
D gene: NA
CDR3 protein: ASSQEAMNTEAF

V gene: TRBV29-1
D gene: TRBD1
CDR3 protein: SVMGDRRTYEQY

V gene: TRBV7-2
D gene: TRBD1
CDR3 protein: ASSLRGQGTDTQY

V gene: TRBV9
D gene: TRBD1
CDR3 protein: ASSVQGANTEAF

V gene: TRBV6-6
D gene: NA
CDR3 protein: ASSYSFGEGNQPQH

V gene: TRBV10-3
D gene: TRBD2
CDR3 protein: AIRATSGGPTYEQY

V gene: TRBV7-8
D gene: TRBD1
CDR3 protein: ASSLTGGNTEAF

V gene: TRBV2
D gene: TRBD1
CDR3 protein: ASSDGTGGRETQY

V gene: TRBV4-1
D gene: NA
CDR3 protein: ASSQVPGRAF

V gene: TRBV5-4
D gene: TRBD1
CDR3 protein: ASSGDSTNYGYT

V gene: TRBV5-1
D gene: NA
CDR3 protein: ASQEDPTTNYGHT

V gene: TRBV29-1
D gene: NA
CDR3 protein: SVGPIYEQY

V gene: TRBV14
D gene: NA
CDR3 protein: ASSKDATGDTEAF

V gene: TRBV7-9
D gene: TRBD1
CDR3 protein: ASSGGQGFTEAF

V gene: TRBV5-1
D gene: TRBD2
CDR3 protein: ASSIGTSGGFYEQY

V gene: TRBV30
D gene: TRBD1
CDR3 protein: AWDRVSGNTIY

V gene: TRBV11-2
D gene: TRBD2
CDR3 protein: ASSSGLAGRETQY

V gene: TRBV27
D gene: NA
CDR3 protein: ASSLRGNADNSPLH

V gene: TRBV19
D gene: NA
CDR3 protein: ASSIVPGPSNYGYT

V gene: TRBV18
D gene: TRBD1
CDR3 protein: ASSPLTGAQRKAF